The subject of this entry is one TCR beta chain. The antigen remains unidentified. The entry originates in a study of human T cells and chemical hapten exposure. On the study more broadly: The study patch tested 0.01% DPC on the upper back and read results at 6 days.

Study-level results: The number of TCRs above 1 in 1000 frequency did not change after DPC sensitization. Patch test score showed a positive correlation with PT1 expanded TCR counts.

CDR1 is DFQATT, CDR2 SNEGSKA, per germline (reference sequence). The CDR3 consists of 11 residues. TCRdb re-called the RACE reads through MiXCR, storing one row per CDR3 protein. The table shows 250,000 or so distinct CDR3 sequences, with about 9% occurring only once. Time point: pre-sensitization, week 0. Treatment indicated: therapeutic diphenylcyclopropenone sensitization with weekly scalp DPC. The material sequenced was whole blood, taken in connection with sensitization to the hapten diphenylcyclopropenone (DPC). The chain carries TRBV20-1 and TRBJ2-7; 8 positions agree with TRBD1. The clonotype was recovered from a woman in her thirties or forties with alopecia areata. Some clones in this sample may be carry-over from other donors' samples. The CDR3, as DNA: TGCAGCGTAGGGACAGGCGACGAGCAGTACTTC. Protein: CSVGTGDEQYF.